One and the same sample provided the 10 T cell receptor beta chains below, sequenced in a study of radiation and T cells in renal cell carcinoma. Time point here: blood 4 weeks post-SBRT, at nephrectomy. Treatment denoted: 15 Gy SBRT to primary tumor, nephrectomy 4 weeks later. Sequencing used immunoSEQ multiplex PCR; TCRdb keeps in-frame clones, though not all of them. The sample lists under 100,000 clones, roughly 84% occurring once. Specimen: blood, collected from a patient whose treatment included radiotherapy and nephrectomy. The origin of the receptors is a man aged 55 to 70 with renal cell carcinoma.

The V gene is TRBV18, the J gene TRBJ2-7; no clear D gene. This CDR3 contains 12 residues. The V gene lost 5 bases and the J gene lost 3 bases, with 8 bases spanning the gap. Germline-derived CDR1 and CDR2 are KGHSH and LQKENI. The CDR3, as DNA: TGTGCCAGCTCAGGTAGGGACTACGAGCAGTACTTC. It yields the protein CASSGRDYEQYF.

In its sample, this clone was seen a few times. The rearrangement links TRBV29-1 to TRBJ1-1, with 9 bases matching TRBD1. The CDR3 has 13 residues. The V gene end was trimmed by 7 bases and the J gene end by 1 base; junction bases not matched to a gene: 4. Germline V gives CDR1 SQVTM, CDR2 ANQGSEA. The CDR3 protein is CSGGDRANTEAFF. For the CDR3, the DNA is TGCAGCGGGGGGGACAGGGCGAACACTGAAGCTTTCTTT.

This chain connects TRBV19 to TRBJ1-3; D is unresolved. V was shortened by 4 bases and J by 0 bases, with 7 bases between the two germline ends. The CDR3 covers 14 residues. Germline V gene sequence: CDR1 LNHDA, CDR2 SQIVND (reference sequence). The CDR3 DNA follows: TGTGCCAGTAGTAGGGCCTTCTCTGGAAACACCATATATTTT. This translates into CASSRAFSGNTIYF.

This chain links TRBV7-9 with TRBJ1-4; D gene unclear. The CDR3 has 14 residues. Germline V gene data show CDR1 as SEHNR and CDR2 as FQNEAQ (reference sequence). The V gene lost 4 bases and the J gene lost 8 bases, with 14 bases spanning the gap. The chain's CDR3 is CASSSDFAVEKLFF. The CDR3 DNA sequence: TGTGCCAGCAGCTCGGACTTCGCCGTGGAAAAACTGTTTTTT. Using reference TRBV7-9 and TRBJ1-4 for the parts outside the CDR3, the full variable domain is DTGVSQNPRHKITKRGQNVTFRCDPISEHNRLYWYRQTLGQGPEFLTYFQNEAQLEKSRLLSDRFSAERPKGSFSTLEIQRTEQGDSAMYLCASSSDFAVEKLFFGSGTQLSVL.

This clone was observed a handful of times. V is TRBV10-1 and J is TRBJ2-3; D gene ambiguous. CDR3 length: 14 amino acids. CDR1 and CDR2 (germline): WNHNN, SYGVQD (reference sequence). Trimming left V 2 bases short and J 5 bases short, with 11 bases between. CDR3 sequence: CASSENLGRDTQYF. DNA for the CDR3: TGCGCCAGCAGTGAGAATCTCGGGCGAGATACGCAGTATTTT.

The gene calls are TRBV7-2 and TRBJ1-2, with D perhaps TRBD1 (6 bases). The CDR3 loop spans 15 amino acids. V lost 5 bases and J 2 bases, leaving 15 bases between the germline ends. Looked up from germline, CDR1 is SGHTA and CDR2 is FQGNSA. Here the CDR3 reads CASSPSQGTNYGYTF. DNA of the CDR3: TGTGCCAGCAGCCCCTCGCAGGGGACGAACTATGGCTACACCTTC.

The J gene is TRBJ2-3, the V gene TRBV7-2; maybe TRBD2 (6 bases). The germline V gene has CDR1 SGHTA and CDR2 FQGNSA. The CDR3 runs 15 residues. V was pared by 1 base and J by 0 bases, with 8 bases between. The CDR3 nucleotides read TGTGCCAGCAGCTTAGTGGGGACTAGCACAGATACGCAGTATTTT. It encodes CASSLVGTSTDTQYF.

The chain uses TRBV11-3 and TRBJ2-2, with no clear D. V was shortened by 2 bases and J by 3 bases, with 7 bases between the two germline ends. CDR1 and CDR2 from the germline V gene are SGHNT and YENEEA. The CDR3 extends over 14 amino acids. This CDR3 is CASSLMFDTGELFF. CDR3 DNA: TGTGCCAGCAGCTTAATGTTCGACACCGGGGAGCTGTTTTTT.

V usage is TRBV7-2 and J usage is TRBJ2-7, with TRBD2 matching 8 bases. There are 14 residues in the CDR3. V lost 5 bases to trimming and J lost 3 bases; unmatched junction nucleotides: 6. CDR1 SGHTA and CDR2 FQGNSA come from the germline V gene. In nucleotides, the CDR3 is TGTGCCAGCAGCGCCCAGGGACTAGTCTACGAGCAGTACTTC. Translation: CASSAQGLVYEQYF.

The genes are TRBV29-1 and TRBJ1-3; unclear D gene. Between the trimmed V and J ends, which lost 4 bases and 0 bases, there was a span of 7 bases. Germline lookup yields CDR1 SQVTM and CDR2 ANQGSEA. The CDR3 runs to 13 residues. In DNA, the CDR3 is TGCAGCGTTGGGACGGACTCTGGAAACACCATATATTTT. Amino acids: CSVGTDSGNTIYF.